The rows below give T cell receptor beta chains drawn from one sample of a study of lymphopenia after photon versus proton radiotherapy. Profiling relied on immunoSEQ multiplex PCR, and the TCRdb table lists in-frame clones only, not all of them. The sample has 30,000 to 40,000 clones, over 75% seen once. The sequencing here drew on peripheral blood, taken from a patient treated with proton-based radiotherapy. The source of these receptors is a woman in her 70s with pancreatic cancer. Each CDR3 is given with its conserved first and last residue. The order of the fields is V gene, CDR3 protein.

V: TRBV11-2; CDR3: CASSLTMSAASTNEKLFF
V: TRBV6-6; CDR3: CASSYDSYIQYF
V: TRBV28; CDR3: CASRTLGQVFSLHF
V: TRBV28; CDR3: CASSLTGQGETQYF
V: TRBV18; CDR3: CASSPTGGATGGANVLTF
V: TRBV15; CDR3: CATSSYEGGNQPQHF
V: TRBV10-3; CDR3: CAISDTGNNYGYTF
V: TRBV28; CDR3: CASNGPLAQNYNEQFF
V: TRBV11-3; CDR3: CASSLGLAGGSNEQFF
V: TRBV7-2; CDR3: CASSLAGGQVNEQFF
V: TRBV6-1; CDR3: CASRAGTGTTGKLFF
V: TRBV7-9; CDR3: CASSPWTGGLSETQYF
V: TRBV25-1; CDR3: CASSEFLGQGRNEQFF
V: TRBV4-2; CDR3: CASSQAPRGSYNEQFF
V: TRBV28; CDR3: CASSGGALWGNQPQHF
V: TRBV11-2; CDR3: CASSSTITNYGYTF
V: TRBV7-2; CDR3: CASSLARGLGYEQYF
V: TRBV10-3; CDR3: CAIGRGREEREYTDTQYF
V: TRBV4-2; CDR3: CASSQENYGYTF
V: TRBV10-3; CDR3: CAGGGVWADTQYF
V: TRBV7-9; CDR3: CASSSDVSSGNTIYF
V: TRBV7-9; CDR3: CASSLDWGFSYGYTF
V: TRBV19; CDR3: CASSIGTGGTEAFF
V: TRBV7-2; CDR3: CASSTSYEQYF
V: TRBV7-2; CDR3: CASSSRGPHNEQFF
V: TRBV11-2; CDR3: CASRQISTDTQYF
V: TRBV5-4; CDR3: CASSFAGVNEQYF
V: TRBV7-9; CDR3: CASSLIGDRENTEAFF
V: TRBV2; CDR3: CASLGQGPSKEQYF
V: TRBV11-1; CDR3: CASSVGLTENYEQYF
V: TRBV15; CDR3: CATSSGVGGGQYQETQYF
V: TRBV6-5; CDR3: CASRSGQLLQYF
V: TRBV2; CDR3: CASGDRDSSHF
V: TRBV15; CDR3: CATSRDLGATGELFF